This T cell receptor (beta chain) was retrieved from a study of cytotoxic CD8 clonotypes in ibrutinib-treated CLL. The study, taken as a whole, reports: While tracking circulating CD8+ T-cell counts, baseline clonality exceeded that of age-matched healthy donors.

Profiling relied on immunoSEQ multiplex PCR, and the TCRdb table lists in-frame clones only, not all of them. The sample consists of around 250,000 clones, around 70% of them appearing once. On this clone itself: No antigen is known for it.

The specimen comprised PBMCs, sampled after 24 months of ibrutinib treatment. The clonotype comes from a human donor with chronic lymphocytic leukemia.

Here the CDR3 reads CASSRDRVGTGELFF. Here the CDR3 DNA reads TGTGCCAGCAGCCGGGACAGGGTAGGCACCGGGGAGCTGTTTTTT. The rearrangement uses TRBV5-4 and TRBJ2-2, with 9 nucleotides matching TRBD1. The germline CDR1 and CDR2 sequences are SGHNT and YYREEE (reference sequence). The CDR3 loop spans 15 amino acids. The V and J ends lost 4 bases and 4 bases, in that order; junction bases with no gene match: 5.